This TCR beta chain was recovered during a study of molecular identifiers for immune sequencing clone quantification. Study observations and caveats: Over 97% of CMV-specific effector molecules, but under 1% of naive ones, were in clones above 20 copies.

Every naive CD8 library was made from between about 20,000 and 1,100,000 sorted cells with 10%, 30% or 50% RNA. The authors gated naive CD8 T cells as CD8+CD4-CCR7+CD45RA+ for sorting. TCRdb ran MiXCR on the PCR reads and lists one entry per CDR3 protein. The table has about half a million distinct CDR3 sequences, about 21% seen once; the top ten hold more than 0.8%. Trimming took 5 bases from V and 8 from J, leaving 18 bases between them. This CDR3 has 15 amino acids. This clonotype was counted at least ten times. Its antigen is unidentified. The genes are TRBV12-3 or TRBV12-4 and TRBJ1-4; possibly TRBD1 for D (6 bases). The specimen was naive CD8+ T cells from blood, with Jurkat cell RNA spiked in. Stated subset: FACS-sorted CD8+CD4-CCR7+CD45RA+ naive T cells. The clonotype comes from a human donor in good health. Some libraries in this study had Jurkat cell RNA spiked in. CDR3 in amino acids: CASSAFRDNGEKLFF. The CDR3 region has the DNA TGTGCCAGCAGTGCATTTAGGGACAACGGGGAAAAACTGTTTTTT.